These 29 T cell receptor beta chains were sequenced from one sample in a study of shared clonotypes between healthy human individuals. Clones were read by immunoSEQ multiplex PCR, and TCRdb kept only the in-frame ones, dropping some. The table has fewer than 1 million clones, roughly 96% seen once. CD45RO-negative CD8 cells positively selected for CCR7 made up the naive population, which excluded terminally differentiated effector memory CD45RA+ cells. Sequenced sample: naive CD8+ T cells sorted from blood. These receptors were taken from a man aged 30 to 45 in good health.

The chain employs TRBV28 and TRBJ2-7; 13 nucleotides align to TRBD2. Germline values: CDR1 MDHEN, CDR2 SYDVKM. This CDR3 is 15 amino acids long. V was clipped by 5 bases and J by 6 bases; unmatched bases: 7. The chain's CDR3 is CASSPGLAGVSEQYF. The CDR3 coding sequence is TGTGCCAGCAGTCCAGGACTAGCGGGAGTTAGCGAGCAGTACTTC. Filled out from reference TRBV28 and TRBJ2-7, the complete variable domain reads DVKVTQSSRYLVKRTGEKVFLECVQDMDHENMFWYRQDPGLGLRLIYFSYDVKMKEKGDIPEGYSVSREKKERFSLILESASTNQTSMYLCASSPGLAGVSEQYFGPGTRLTVT.

This chain joins TRBV7-6 and TRBJ2-7; D is uncertain. V was clipped by 1 base and J by 2 bases, with 12 bases between them. The CDR3 covers 15 residues. Germline-derived CDR1 and CDR2 are SGHVS and FNYEAQ. The CDR3 DNA follows: TGTGCCAGCAGCTTAGGCTCCGGGCAGGCCTACGAGCAGTACTTC. This encodes CASSLGSGQAYEQYF.

The rearrangement uses TRBV5-1 and TRBJ1-4; the D is unclear. Germline values: CDR1 SGHRS, CDR2 YFSETQ. CDR3 length equals 13 residues. Deletions cut 4 bases from V and 5 bases from J, with 9 bases between. This chain's CDR3 is CASSDPRNEKLFF. The CDR3 nucleotides read TGCGCCAGCAGCGACCCACGAAATGAAAAACTGTTTTTT.

The V gene is TRBV7-9, the J gene TRBJ1-5; no definite D call. This CDR3 has 15 residues. Germline CDR1 and CDR2: SEHNR and FQNEAQ (reference sequence). V was clipped by 5 bases and J by 0 bases, with 11 bases between them. CDR3 coding DNA: TGTGCCAGCAGCCCGGACGACCTTAGCAATCAGCCCCAGCATTTT. Translation: CASSPDDLSNQPQHF.

V is TRBV6-4 and J is TRBJ2-3; TRBD2 aligns across 8 bases. CDR1 is MRHNA and CDR2 is SNTAGT in the germline V gene. V gave up 3 bases and J gave up 2 bases; unmatched junction bases: 7. The CDR3 covers 16 residues. CDR3 sequence (DNA): TGTGCCAGCAGTGAGACTAGCGTGGCTGTCACAGATACGCAGTATTTT. It translates to CASSETSVAVTDTQYF.

This sequence joins TRBV7-9 and TRBJ2-1, with TRBD2 matching over 7 bases. Germline loops: CDR1 SEHNR, CDR2 FQNEAQ (reference sequence). The length of the CDR3 is 15 residues. J lost 5 bases, V lost 2 bases, and 6 bases had no gene match. CDR3 in amino acids: CASSLSPLADNEQFF. The CDR3 nucleotides read TGTGCCAGCAGCTTAAGTCCTCTAGCGGACAATGAGCAGTTCTTC.

Remarks on this clone: Distinct nucleotide sequences in the sample also encode this CDR3. The CDR3 reads CSVRTASSYEQYF. The CDR3 coding sequence is TGCAGCGTTCGGACAGCCTCCTCCTACGAGCAGTACTTC. The V and J genes are TRBV29-1 and TRBJ2-7; possible D gene TRBD1, 6 bases. Germline V CDR1 and CDR2: SQVTM, ANQGSEA. Trimming shortened V by 5 bases and J by 0 bases, and 11 bases separated the two germline ends. This CDR3 comprises 13 residues.

Concerning this clone: The same CDR3 is also encoded by other DNA sequences in this sample. The chain recombines TRBV19 with TRBJ2-7; possibly TRBD2 for D (5 bases). V lost 7 bases and J 4 bases, leaving 11 bases between the germline ends. Germline CDR1 reads LNHDA; CDR2 reads SQIVND (reference sequence). There are 12 residues in the CDR3. In nucleotides, the CDR3 is TGTGCCAGTACCAGCGGAGATTACGAGCAGTACTTC. Protein product: CASTSGDYEQYF.

The chain recombines TRBV6-5 with TRBJ1-2; no firm D call. Trimming left V 4 bases short and J 1 base short, with 10 bases between. The germline V gene encodes CDR1 MNHEY and CDR2 SVGAGI. There are 14 residues in the CDR3. The CDR3 is CASSWAAVNYGYTF. The DNA of the CDR3 is TGTGCCAGCAGTTGGGCGGCAGTTAACTATGGCTACACCTTC.

This sequence joins TRBV11-2 and TRBJ2-1; a possible D gene is TRBD2 (5 bases). Trimming pared 5 bases from V and 3 bases from J, leaving 14 bases between. The CDR3 runs to 15 residues. Looked up from germline, CDR1 is SGHAT and CDR2 is FQNNGV. CDR3 in amino acids: CASSPGSSGYNEQFF. As DNA, the CDR3 is TGTGCCAGCAGCCCCGGTTCGAGCGGCTACAATGAGCAGTTCTTC.

The rearrangement uses TRBV15 and TRBJ2-3; D unclear. From germline, CDR1 is LNHNV and CDR2 YYDKDF (reference sequence). This CDR3 has 18 amino acids. The ends were cut back, 1 base at V and 1 base at J, with 18 bases in the middle. CDR3 coding DNA: TGTGCCACCAGCAGAGTCCCCCCGGCCGGAGCCCGCACAGATACGCAGTATTTT. It encodes CATSRVPPAGARTDTQYF.

The rearrangement joins TRBV19 to TRBJ1-5; D remains unclear. V was cut by 3 bases and J by 2 bases, with 11 bases left in between. The CDR3 is made up of 15 amino acids. Germline-derived CDR1 and CDR2 are LNHDA and SQIVND (reference sequence). CDR3 nucleotide sequence: TGTGCCAGTAGTATTACGGTTGGAGGCAATCAGCCCCAGCATTTT. Its protein is CASSITVGGNQPQHF.

This chain links TRBV4-1 with TRBJ2-6; the D is unclear. V lost 1 base and J lost 5, with 9 bases in between. There are 15 residues in the CDR3. Germline assignment: CDR1 MGHRA and CDR2 YSYEKL. Here the CDR3 reads CASSQVGSRANVLTF. The CDR3 nucleotides are TGCGCCAGCAGCCAAGTAGGTAGCCGGGCCAACGTCCTGACTTTC.

V is TRBV7-9 and J is TRBJ2-1, with 10 bases that match TRBD2. Germline V lookup: CDR1 SEHNR, CDR2 FQNEAQ (reference sequence). This CDR3 is built from 17 residues. The ends lost 5 bases at V and 9 bases at J; junction bases unmatched: 16. Here the CDR3 reads CASSPRLAGAGLGEQFF. The CDR3 DNA sequence: TGTGCCAGCAGCCCCCGCCTAGCGGGAGCTGGCCTTGGTGAGCAGTTCTTC.

The rearrangement links TRBV5-1 to TRBJ2-1; 11 nucleotides match TRBD2. V trimming: 6 bases; J trimming: 5 bases; junction bases outside the gene matches: 7. Germline V CDR1 and CDR2: SGHRS, YFSETQ. The CDR3 covers 15 residues. DNA of the CDR3: TGCGCCAGCACAACTAGCGGGAGATCGAACAATGAGCAGTTCTTC. Its protein product is CASTTSGRSNNEQFF.

The genes are TRBV27 and TRBJ2-1, with D possibly called TRBD1 or TRBD2 (5 bases each). The CDR3 totals 16 residues. V was pared by 3 bases and J by 10 bases, with 22 bases between. Germline CDR1 and CDR2: MNHEY and SMNVEV (reference sequence). The CDR3 loop reads CASSFVVGTAFKEQFF. For the CDR3, the DNA is TGTGCCAGCAGTTTTGTGGTCGGGACGGCTTTTAAGGAGCAGTTCTTC.

The CDR3 nucleotides read TGTGCCAGCCGGGTAATGGCGGCCGGTGTGTACGAGCAGTACTTC. The encoded protein is CASRVMAAGVYEQYF. The rearrangement links TRBV28 to TRBJ2-7; D is unresolved. There are 15 residues in the CDR3. From germline, CDR1 is MDHEN and CDR2 SYDVKM. Trimming shortened V by 8 bases and J by 4 bases, and 21 bases separated the two germline ends. The whole variable domain, remainder taken from reference TRBV28 and TRBJ2-7, is DVKVTQSSRYLVKRTGEKVFLECVQDMDHENMFWYRQDPGLGLRLIYFSYDVKMKEKGDIPEGYSVSREKKERFSLILESASTNQTSMYLCASRVMAAGVYEQYFGPGTRLTVT.

The rearrangement links TRBV13 to TRBJ2-7; no clear D. CDR1 PRHDT and CDR2 FYEKMQ come from the germline V gene (reference sequence). This CDR3 is built from 16 residues. V lost 7 bases to trimming and J lost 2 bases, with 21 bases between them. Written as DNA, the CDR3 is TGTGCCAGCACCCACTCATCCGACGGATTTACCTACGAGCAGTACTTC. Translation gives CASTHSSDGFTYEQYF.

V usage is TRBV9 and J usage is TRBJ2-3; D is unclear. The CDR3 is 15 residues long. The V end lost 4 bases, the J end lost 2 bases, and 14 bases lay between the germline ends. CDR1 and CDR2 from the germline V gene are SGDLS and YYNGEE. CDR3 residues: CASSPKGAFTDTQYF. The CDR3 nucleotides read TGTGCCAGCAGCCCTAAGGGCGCCTTCACAGATACGCAGTATTTT.

The chain links TRBV7-6 to TRBJ2-1, with 9 nucleotides matching TRBD1. The CDR3 spans 15 residues. Looked up from germline, CDR1 is SGHVS and CDR2 is FNYEAQ. Losses at the gene ends were 3 bases for V and 3 bases for J; bases not matched to a gene: 3. CDR3 loop: CASSLDRGGYNEQFF. CDR3 in DNA: TGTGCCAGCAGCTTGGACAGGGGAGGCTACAATGAGCAGTTCTTC.

In the case of this clone: The same CDR3 can be traced to other DNA sequences in this sample. The CDR3 nucleotides read TGCGCCAGCAGCCAAGGAACTAGCGGGAGGTACGAGCAGTACTTC. Amino acids: CASSQGTSGRYEQYF. V usage is TRBV4-3 and J usage is TRBJ2-7; TRBD2 matches at 12 bases. Per germline, CDR1 LGHNA and CDR2 YSLEER. V shed 1 base, J shed 4 bases, and the junction held 2 bases outside the gene matches. The CDR3 is 15 amino acids.

V and J are TRBV4-1 and TRBJ2-7; D is perhaps TRBD2 (6 bases). Trimming took off 2 bases at V and 2 bases at J, with 22 bases between the two ends. The CDR3 consists of 18 residues. Germline assignment: CDR1 MGHRA and CDR2 YSYEKL. In DNA form, the CDR3 reads TGCGCCAGCAGCCAATCGAAACGGGAGAGCCTCACACCCTACGAGCAGTACTTC. Its translation is CASSQSKRESLTPYEQYF.

V gene TRBV7-9 combines with J gene TRBJ2-1; D is uncertain. The CDR3 length is 12 residues. Germline CDR1 reads SEHNR; CDR2 reads FQNEAQ (reference sequence). Between the trimmed V and J ends, which lost 2 bases and 4 bases, there was a span of 3 bases. The CDR3 sequence is CASSLRYNEQFF. The DNA of the CDR3 is TGTGCCAGCAGCTTAAGGTACAATGAGCAGTTCTTC.

The genes are TRBV28 and TRBJ2-7, with 7 bases lining up with TRBD2. V was pared by 6 bases and J by 5 bases, with 10 bases of the junction left unmatched. This CDR3 is built from 14 residues. CDR1 is MDHEN, CDR2 SYDVKM, per germline. The chain's CDR3 is CASRQGRELDEQYF. The DNA for the CDR3 is TGTGCCAGCAGGCAAGGGAGGGAGTTGGACGAGCAGTACTTC.

This sequence joins TRBV28 and TRBJ2-7, with 11 bases identical to TRBD2. The CDR3 totals 16 residues. The J segment lost 3 bases and the V segment lost 3 bases, leaving 7 bases of the junction unmatched. Germline V gene sequence: CDR1 MDHEN, CDR2 SYDVKM. The CDR3 DNA follows: TGTGCCAGCAGTTTCCCCGTAGCGGGAGGGCGCTACGAGCAGTACTTC. This gives the protein CASSFPVAGGRYEQYF.

The chain uses TRBV29-1 and TRBJ2-1; 14 bases match TRBD2. This CDR3 region has 14 residues. In germline, CDR1 is SQVTM, CDR2 ANQGSEA. The J segment lost 8 bases and the V segment lost 6 bases, leaving 6 bases of the junction unmatched. CDR3 loop: CSVRGLAGGYEQFF. CDR3 bases: TGCAGCGTGAGAGGACTAGCGGGAGGTTATGAGCAGTTCTTC.

The chain has TRBV29-1 and TRBJ1-2; perhaps TRBD1 as D (6 bases). Germline CDR1 is SQVTM and CDR2 is ANQGSEA. The length of the CDR3 is 13 residues. Trimming shortened V by 7 bases and J by 0 bases, and 12 bases separated the two germline ends. CDR3 coding DNA: TGCAGCGGTCTACAGGGTCCTAACTATGGCTACACCTTC. Its translation: CSGLQGPNYGYTF. Together with reference TRBV29-1 and TRBJ1-2, the CDR3 gives the full variable domain: SAVISQKPSRDICQRGTSLTIQCQVDSQVTMMFWYRQQPGQSLTLIATANQGSEATYESGFVIDKFPISRPNLTFSTLTVSNMSPEDSSIYLCSGLQGPNYGYTFGSGTRLTVV.

Regarding this clone: Other DNA sequences within the sample encode an identical CDR3. The rearrangement joins TRBV28 to TRBJ2-7, with D perhaps TRBD1 (6 bases). The CDR3 is 13 amino acids. Trimming stripped 6 bases from V and 1 base from J, with 10 bases between. The V gene's germline CDR1 is MDHEN and CDR2 SYDVKM. This CDR3 reads CASSLTGSYEQYF. The CDR3 coding sequence is TGTGCCAGCAGCCTGACAGGTTCCTACGAGCAGTACTTC. The full variable domain, with the rest looked up from reference TRBV28 and TRBJ2-7, is DVKVTQSSRYLVKRTGEKVFLECVQDMDHENMFWYRQDPGLGLRLIYFSYDVKMKEKGDIPEGYSVSREKKERFSLILESASTNQTSMYLCASSLTGSYEQYFGPGTRLTVT.

This chain uses TRBV6-1 with TRBJ2-3; 8 bases are a match to TRBD2. Germline V gene lookup returns CDR1 MNHNS and CDR2 SASEGT. There are 17 residues in the CDR3. J was trimmed by 4 bases and V by 1 base; bases with no gene match: 10. The CDR3 DNA reads TGTGCCAGCAGTGAAGTAACGAGCGGGAGAGTGGCAGATACGCAGTATTTT. It specifies CASSEVTSGRVADTQYF.